This T cell receptor beta chain was retrieved from a study of regulatory T cells in long-lasting Graves disease. Worth noting for this clonotype: A much more abundant neighbour one base away suggests this may be a read error.

The CDR3 is made up of 10 amino acids. V gave up 0 bases and J gave up 5 bases, with 1 base separating them. From germline, CDR1 is DFQATT and CDR2 SNEGSKA (reference sequence). Relying on iRepertoire HTBI primers and Arm-PCR of CDR3 regions, the team built TCR beta libraries. TCRdb passed the multiplex PCR reads through MiXCR, listing each CDR3 protein once. The sample lists about 440,000 distinct CDR3 sequences; about 17% were seen once. Time point indicated: newly diagnosed GD, antithyroid drugs for less than 3 months. TCR sequences were obtained from RNA taken from PBMCs. These data are also associated with another study on T cells in Graves' hyperthyroidism and ophthalmopathy. That study adds: Exclusion followed for patients with uncontrolled infection, other autoimmune disease, pregnancy or lactation. Among thyroid clonotypes expanded above 0.001, most also appeared in blood. A model of 13 V-J features distinguished ophthalmopathy from stable hyperthyroidism.

The chain is built from TRBV20-1 and TRBJ1-2; D gene uncertain. The material sequenced was peripheral blood mononuclear cells (PBMCs), taken at new diagnosis, from a patient treated with antithyroid drugs. The clonotype originates from a woman between 18 and 29 years old with Graves disease. CDR3 residues: CSARDYGYTF. The CDR3, as DNA: TGCAGTGCTAGAGATTATGGCTACACCTTC.